This TCR beta chain was profiled in a study of breast tumors, draining lymph nodes, adjacent tissues. Findings and caveats of the study: Findings are consistent with lymph node origin and intratumoral expansion of most tumor T cells. Data only fit, rather than demonstrated, lymph node origin of most tumor T cells.

The CDR3 loop spans 15 amino acids. CDR1 is SGHTS, CDR2 YDEGEE, per germline. TCRdb passed the multiplex PCR reads through MiXCR, listing each CDR3 protein once. The sample holds some 110,000 distinct CDR3 sequences, roughly 29% seen once. Axillary draining lymph nodes of breast cancer patients supplied the node samples. In the case of this clonotype: Its matching antigen is unknown. Germline is not matched at one junction end, which may reflect a read error.

The origin of this receptor is a female donor with breast cancer. Some clones in this sample may be carry-over from other donors' samples. The sample comprised axillary lymph node tissue. This rearrangement joins TRBV5-8 to TRBJ1-3; 7 nucleotides align to TRBD1. CDR3 nucleotides: TGTGCCAGCAGCATCGACAGGGCCTCTGGAAACACCATGTATTTT. Translated, it gives CASSIDRASGNTMYF.